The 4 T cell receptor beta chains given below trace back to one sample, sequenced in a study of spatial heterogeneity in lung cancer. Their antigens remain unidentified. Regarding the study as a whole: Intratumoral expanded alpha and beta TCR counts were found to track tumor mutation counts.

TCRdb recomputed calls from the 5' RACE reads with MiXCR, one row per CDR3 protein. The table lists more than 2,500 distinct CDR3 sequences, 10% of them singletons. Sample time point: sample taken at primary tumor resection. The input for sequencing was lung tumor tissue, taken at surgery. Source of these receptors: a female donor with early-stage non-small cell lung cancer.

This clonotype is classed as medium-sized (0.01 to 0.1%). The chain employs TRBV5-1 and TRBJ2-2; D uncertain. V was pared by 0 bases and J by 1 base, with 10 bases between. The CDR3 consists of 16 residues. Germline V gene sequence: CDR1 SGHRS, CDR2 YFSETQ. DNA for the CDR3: TGCGCCAGCAGCTTGGGGTATTCTCGGAACACCGGGGAGCTGTTTTTT. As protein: CASSLGYSRNTGELFF.

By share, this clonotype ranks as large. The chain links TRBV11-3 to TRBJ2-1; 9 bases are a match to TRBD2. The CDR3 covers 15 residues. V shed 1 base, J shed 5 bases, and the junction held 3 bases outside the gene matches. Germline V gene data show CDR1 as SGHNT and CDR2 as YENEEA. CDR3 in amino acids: CASSLGGGANNEQFF. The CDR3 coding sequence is TGTGCCAGCAGCTTAGGCGGGGGGGCAAACAATGAGCAGTTCTTC.

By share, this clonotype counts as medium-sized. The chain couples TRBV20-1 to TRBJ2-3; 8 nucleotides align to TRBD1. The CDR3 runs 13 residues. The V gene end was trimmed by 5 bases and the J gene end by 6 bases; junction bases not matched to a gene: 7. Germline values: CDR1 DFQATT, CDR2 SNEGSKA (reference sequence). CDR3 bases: TGCAGTGCTCGCAGGGGGCGCGGCGATACGCAGTATTTT. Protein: CSARRGRGDTQYF.

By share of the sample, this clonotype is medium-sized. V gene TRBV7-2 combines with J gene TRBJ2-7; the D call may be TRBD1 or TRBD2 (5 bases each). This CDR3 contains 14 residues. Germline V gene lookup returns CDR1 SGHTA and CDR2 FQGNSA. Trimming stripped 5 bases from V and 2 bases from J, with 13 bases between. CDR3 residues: CASSLPGPAYEQYF. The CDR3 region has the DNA TGTGCCAGCAGCCTGCCGGGACCAGCCTACGAGCAGTACTTC.